The rows below give T cell receptor beta chains drawn from one sample of a study of T cell responses to AZD1222 COVID-19 vaccine. The protocol was immunoSEQ multiplex PCR, while the TCRdb copy is restricted to in-frame clones and leaves out a portion. This table holds roughly 150,000 clones, roughly 89% found once. This specimen consisted of peripheral blood, obtained on day 0 of AZD1222 vaccination. These receptors came from an adult in good health. Each CDR3 is given with its conserved first and last residue. The D gene is left open where the match is weak. Size is stated for part of the rows, as once, few or many counts, or as a class when the clone is expanded.

J gene,clone size,V gene,D gene,CDR3 DNA,CDR3 protein
TRBJ2-5,.,TRBV5-1,TRBD2,TGCGCCAGCAGCTTTGGCCCCGCTTACACTCCTAGCGGAATACTACAAGAGACCCAGTACTTC,CASSFGPAYTPSGILQETQYF
TRBJ1-5,.,TRBV28,.,TGTGCCAGCAGTTTCCGTTACGAGGCCCAGCATTTT,CASSFRYEAQHF
TRBJ2-2,.,TRBV4-3,TRBD2,TGCGCCAGCAGCCAAGATGTAGCGGGGGAGAGGTTCCTGAACACCGGGGAGCTGTTTTTT,CASSQDVAGERFLNTGELFF
TRBJ1-1,few,TRBV3-1/TRBV3-2,.,TGTGCCAGCAGCCATGGACAGCTGAACACTGAAGCTTTCTTT,CASSHGQLNTEAFF
TRBJ1-2,.,TRBV2,TRBD1,TGTGCCAGCAGTGAAGCCCCCTGGCCGGGACAGGTCGGCTACACCTTC,CASSEAPWPGQVGYTF
TRBJ2-7,once,TRBV11-3,TRBD2,TGTGCCAGCAGCCTCCTTCGGCTAGCGGGAGTAGTGCCGGACTCCTACGAGCAGTACTTC,CASSLLRLAGVVPDSYEQYF
TRBJ1-5,.,TRBV28,TRBD1,TGTGCCAGCATCACCGGGACAGGGGGCTTTAATCAGCCCCAGCATTTT,CASITGTGGFNQPQHF
TRBJ2-4,.,TRBV6-8,TRBD2,TGTGCCAGCAGTTACCCCCCCCCGACTAGCGGGAGAGCCAAAAACATTCAGTACTTC,CASSYPPPTSGRAKNIQYF
TRBJ1-3,.,TRBV6-5,.,TGTGCCAGCAGTTACCAGCTACCGGGTGCGCAGGGCACCATATATTTT,CASSYQLPGAQGTIYF
TRBJ2-1,.,TRBV28,TRBD2,TGTGCCAGCAGCTCAGGGGACCCGGGACTAGCAAATTATGAGCAGTTCTTC,CASSSGDPGLANYEQFF
TRBJ2-2,.,TRBV28,.,TGTGCCACCGGGACGGCGAACACCGGGGAGCTGTTTTTT,CATGTANTGELFF
TRBJ2-7,.,TRBV28,TRBD1,TGTGCCAGCAGTCCCCGACAGGGGGCATGGTACGAGCAGTACTTC,CASSPRQGAWYEQYF
TRBJ2-3,once,TRBV7-2,.,TGTGCCAGCAGCTTAGCGGGGGCCCGCACAGATACGCAGTATTTT,CASSLAGARTDTQYF
TRBJ1-3,once,TRBV23-1,TRBD1,TGCGCCAGCAACTATCCGACCGGACAGGGGTCCTCTGGAAACACCATATATTTT,CASNYPTGQGSSGNTIYF
TRBJ1-6,.,TRBV6-2/TRBV6-3,TRBD1,TGTGCCAGCAGTTACTCGAACAGGGGGCGATCACCCCTCCACTTT,CASSYSNRGRSPLHF
TRBJ2-3,once,TRBV12-3/TRBV12-4,.,TGTGCCAGCAGTGGAGATACGCAGTATTTT,CASSGDTQYF
TRBJ2-7,.,TRBV6-6,TRBD2,TGTGCCAGCAGTCTAGCGGTCGGGGAGCAGTACTTC,CASSLAVGEQYF
TRBJ2-7,.,TRBV24-1,.,TGTGCCACCAGTAGAGGGGACGAGCAGTACTTC,CATSRGDEQYF
TRBJ1-5,.,TRBV5-5,TRBD1,TGTGCCAGCAGCTTGGGACAGGGAACGGTTCAGCCCCAGCATTTT,CASSLGQGTVQPQHF
TRBJ2-1,.,TRBV7-9,TRBD1,TGTGCCAGCAGCCCCCCCCAGGACAGGGTAACAAATGAGCAGTTCTTC,CASSPPQDRVTNEQFF
TRBJ2-7,.,TRBV19,.,TGTGCCAGTAGTATTTCCTCTGGTTTCGAGCAGTACTTC,CASSISSGFEQYF
TRBJ1-2,.,TRBV5-6,TRBD1,TGTGCCAGCAGCTTGATAGGTACAGGGGGTAACTATGGCTACACCTTC,CASSLIGTGGNYGYTF
TRBJ1-2,few,TRBV12-3/TRBV12-4,.,TGTGCCAGCAGCACAAGCAGAGATGGCTACACCTTC,CASSTSRDGYTF
TRBJ1-6,.,TRBV14,.,TGTGCCAGCAGCCAATGGGGACAAAATTCACCCCTCCACTTT,CASSQWGQNSPLHF
TRBJ2-2,.,TRBV5-1,TRBD2,TGCGCCAGCAGGGCTGGGACTAGCGGACCCAGGGGCGGCACCGGGGAGCTGTTTTTT,CASRAGTSGPRGGTGELFF
TRBJ2-2,.,TRBV15,.,TGTGCCACCAGCAGAGAGGGTATCGGCGGGGCGAACACCGGGGAGCTGTTTTTT,CATSREGIGGANTGELFF
TRBJ2-1,.,TRBV13,TRBD2,TGTGCCAGCAGCCCCCGCGGGGGGATCAGCTCCTACAATGAGCAGTTCTTC,CASSPRGGISSYNEQFF
TRBJ1-1,.,TRBV6-5,TRBD1,TGTGCCAGCAGTTTAAGACAGGGCCGGATGAACACTGAAGCTTTCTTT,CASSLRQGRMNTEAFF
TRBJ1-2,.,TRBV5-6,.,TGTGCCAGCACCCATGACCCGCCTCTTGGCTACACCTTC,CASTHDPPLGYTF
TRBJ2-4,once,TRBV4-3,TRBD1,TGCGCCAGCAGCCAAGAGTCCCGCACAGGGGCTAAAAACATTCAGTACTTC,CASSQESRTGAKNIQYF
TRBJ2-7,.,TRBV3-1/TRBV3-2,TRBD1,TGTGCCAGCAGCCAAAACAGGGACAGGGGGCCTTACGAGCAGTACTTC,CASSQNRDRGPYEQYF
TRBJ2-5,.,TRBV28,.,.,CASSPLWETQYF
TRBJ1-5,.,TRBV25-1,.,TGTGCCAGCATGGGAAGTGGACAGCCCCAGCATTTT,CASMGSGQPQHF
TRBJ1-1,.,TRBV28,.,TGTGCCAGCAGCCGAAGACATGCCCCGAACACTGAAGCTTTCTTT,CASSRRHAPNTEAFF
TRBJ1-1,once,TRBV5-6,.,TGTGCCAGCAGCTTGGGGGGGTCCACTGAAGCTTTCTTT,CASSLGGSTEAFF
TRBJ2-1,.,TRBV15,TRBD2,TGTGCCACCAGCAGAGTGGGACTAGCGGAGCACAATGAGCAGTTCTTC,CATSRVGLAEHNEQFF
TRBJ2-7,.,TRBV28,TRBD1,TGTGCCAGCAGTTTACCACCAGGACAGGGTTACTACGAGCAGTACTTC,CASSLPPGQGYYEQYF